This T cell receptor (beta chain) was retrieved from a study of shared clonotypes between healthy human individuals. Of note for this clone: The antigen is undetermined.

Overall study results and limits: Sampling included only blood; tissue repertoires likely differ.

CD45RA+ naive and CD45RA-negative memory subsets were separated from CD4+ cells. At a deep level, the assay was run. TCRdb's table, derived via immunoSEQ multiplex PCR, lists solely in-frame clones and lacks some. The table has some 2,000,000 clones, approximately 95% seen once. Input material: naive CD4+ T cells sorted from blood. Subset specified: CD45RA+ positively selected. This TCR derives from a man aged 18 to 30 in good health.

The CDR3 protein is CASSPTGGHKETQYF. The CDR3 bases are TGTGCCAGCAGTCCAACAGGGGGGCATAAAGAGACCCAGTACTTC. J is TRBJ2-5 and V is TRBV9; 8 bases agree with TRBD1. Germline lookup yields CDR1 SGDLS and CDR2 YYNGEE. The CDR3 runs to 15 residues. With 5 bases clipped from V and 3 bases from J, the junction kept 9 bases outside the gene matches. The whole variable domain, filled in from reference TRBV9 and TRBJ2-5, reads DSGVTQTPKHLITATGQRVTLRCSPRSGDLSVYWYQQSLDQGLQFLIQYYNGEERAKGNILERFSAQQFPDLHSELNLSSLELGDSALYFCASSPTGGHKETQYFGPGTRLLVL.